Shown below are 17 T cell receptor beta chains from a single sample sequenced in a study of tumor-infiltrating lymphocytes in primary liver carcinoma. The researchers produced TCR beta cDNA from around 0.5 ug total RNA with a constant-region primer. ARM-PCR was slightly modified, and three nested multiplex PCR rounds with it gave rise to the TCR beta libraries. The study ran its first two PCR rounds for around 10 cycles each, using TRBV1-TRBV30 forward primers and a C-beta reverse primer. TCRdb processed the multiplex PCR reads anew with MiXCR; each CDR3 protein has one entry. The data show some 55,000 distinct CDR3 sequences, with about 80% seen just once and roughly 26% held by the top ten. RNA and DNA were co-extracted from roughly 20-30 mg of unsorted bulk tissue. The sequencing input was liver tumor tissue from sampling region 2. Stated subset: tumor region T2, inferior pole. These receptors originate from a man aged 35 to 55 with primary liver carcinoma and hepatitis B virus infection.

For this clonotype: The junction does not match germline at one end; this may be a read error. The J gene is TRBJ2-7, the V gene TRBV12-3 or TRBV12-4, with D perhaps matching TRBD1 (6 bases). There are 14 residues in the CDR3. In nucleotides, the CDR3 is TGCGCCAGCAGTTATACGACAGGATCCTACGGGCAGTACTTC. This encodes CASSYTTGSYGQYF.

Note on this clonotype: Since the CDR3 does not end with the conserved phenylalanine or tryptophan, this likely comes from a read error. V usage is TRBV29-1 and J usage is TRBJ2-7; no clear D. Germline V lookup: CDR1 SQVTM, CDR2 ANQGSEA. CDR3 length equals 13 residues. Trimming removed 7 bases at V and 6 bases at J, with 19 bases between. The CDR3 DNA reads as TGCAGCGCCGGGCGGAGCAATAATGGCGAGCAGTACCTC. Its translation is CSAGRSNNGEQYL.

Notes on this clonotype: Sequence at one end of the junction differs from germline and may be a read error. The rearrangement joins TRBV5-1 to TRBJ2-7; D may be TRBD2 (6 bases). Germline CDR1 is SGHRS and CDR2 is YFSETQ. The CDR3 is 14 residues long. CDR3 protein: CTSRATGRNYEQYF. CDR3 DNA: TGCACCAGCAGAGCCACGGGGAGGAACTACGAGCAGTACTTC.

Comment on this clonotype: Germline is not matched at one junction end, which may reflect a read error. The chain is built from TRBV11-2 and TRBJ2-5; D may be TRBD1 (5 bases). Germline lookup yields CDR1 SGHAT and CDR2 FQNNGV. The CDR3 has 17 residues. CDR3 amino acids: CARSLGALSGFQETQYF. Here the CDR3 DNA reads TGTGCCAGGAGCTTAGGGGCCTTGTCCGGATTTCAAGAGACCCAGTACTTT.

This clonotype was observed many times. V and J are TRBV28 and TRBJ2-3, with TRBD2 matching 7 bases. This CDR3 contains 17 residues. The germline gives CDR1 MDHEN, CDR2 SYDVKM. Losses at the gene ends were 5 bases for V and 4 bases for J; bases not matched to a gene: 15. CDR3 amino acids: CASSGSSRAGRSDTQYF. The CDR3 DNA is TGTGCCAGCAGTGGGAGTTCGCGAGCGGGAAGGTCAGATACGCAGTATTTT.

A word on this clonotype: The CDR3 carries no conserved terminal phenylalanine or tryptophan, so it likely arises from a read error. Because the CDR3's place on the DNA is in doubt, the DNA is left out and the CDR3 is given as listed by TCRdb. The J gene is TRBJ2-1, the V gene TRBV30; whether TRBD2, the table's D call, matches the DNA was not checked. Including both end residues, the CDR3 is 14 amino acids long. Germline CDR1 and CDR2: GTSNPN and SVGIG (reference sequence). The CDR3 sequence is CAWTREFPYNEQLL.

This clonotype rates as medium-sized. The chain carries TRBV29-1 and TRBJ1-4, with a tentative D call TRBD1 (6 bases). Germline V CDR1 and CDR2: SQVTM, ANQGSEA. Trimming took off 3 bases at V and 7 bases at J, with 12 bases between the two ends. The CDR3 spans 13 residues. The CDR3 DNA reads TGCAGCGTTGATCAGGGGAAGGGTGAAAAACTGTTTTTT. It specifies CSVDQGKGEKLFF.

For this clonotype: Sequence at one end of the junction differs from germline and may be a read error. The rearrangement links TRBV12-3 or TRBV12-4 to TRBJ2-1, with 7 bases fitting TRBD2. The CDR3 has 13 amino acids. CDR3 in amino acids: CVSSWGGVDEQFF. CDR3 bases: TGTGTCAGCAGTTGGGGGGGTGTGGATGAGCAGTTCTTC.

As for this clonotype: One end of the junction is discordant with germline, which a read error may explain. V usage is TRBV2 and J usage is TRBJ2-2; 8 positions agree with TRBD1. The CDR3 length is 15 residues. Germline CDR1 is SNHLY and CDR2 is FYNNEI. CDR3 in DNA: TGTGCCAGCAATGAATCAGGGGGCGCGAGCGGGGAGCTGTTTTTT. Amino acids: CASNESGGASGELFF.

The chain recombines TRBV29-1 with TRBJ2-3; D might be TRBD1 (6 bases). The V end was cut by 4 bases, the J end by 5 bases, with 16 bases between. The germline V gene has CDR1 SQVTM and CDR2 ANQGSEA. The CDR3 runs to 14 residues. In DNA form, the CDR3 reads TGCAGCGTTGTGGCAGGGACATGGCTAGATACGCAGTATTTT. It encodes CSVVAGTWLDTQYF.

Comments on this clonotype: This is likely a read error, given that the CDR3 carries no conserved phenylalanine or tryptophan at its end. V is TRBV10-1 and J is TRBJ2-7, with TRBD2 identical over 9 bases. The junction had 6 bases not matched to a gene; V was cut back by 7 bases and J by 2 bases. This CDR3 has 14 amino acids. Germline CDR1 is WNHNN and CDR2 is SYGVQD (reference sequence). This CDR3 is CASNGSGSAYEQYL. The CDR3, as DNA: TGCGCCAGCAATGGTAGCGGGAGCGCCTACGAGCAGTACTTA.

This clonotype showed up just once. The chain links TRBV29-1 to TRBJ2-3, with D tentatively TRBD2 (6 bases). The CDR3 spans 14 residues. Germline-derived CDR1 and CDR2 are SQVTM and ANQGSEA. This CDR3 is CRVPLPGVVDTQYF. The CDR3 nucleotides read TGCAGAGTTCCTCTTCCGGGAGTGGTAGATACGCAGTATTTT.

With respect to this clonotype: One junction end disagrees with the germline gene, perhaps due to a read error. J is TRBJ2-1 and V is TRBV10-3; possible D gene TRBD1, 5 bases. The CDR3 extends over 15 amino acids. Germline-derived CDR1 and CDR2 are ENHRY and SYGVKD. In DNA form, the CDR3 reads TGTACCATCAGTGGGGCGGCAGGGTCCACCGGTGAGCAGTTCTTC. The encoded protein is CTISGAAGSTGEQFF.

This chain uses TRBV4-1 with TRBJ2-1, with 8 bases matching TRBD2. Germline-derived CDR1 and CDR2 are MGHRA and YSYEKL. Trimming took 10 bases from V and 12 from J; bases not matched to a gene: 23. The CDR3 loop spans 16 amino acids. The DNA of the CDR3 is TGCGCCATCAGTCAAGGTTCCCGGGAGGGCCGAGGTGTGCAGTTCTTC. Translated: CAISQGSREGRGVQFF.

The J gene is TRBJ2-3, the V gene TRBV30; 7 bases are shared with TRBD2. Germline V lookup: CDR1 GTSNPN, CDR2 SVGIG (reference sequence). The CDR3 covers 20 residues. V lost 2 bases, J lost 4 bases, and 24 bases stayed unmatched. The CDR3 loop reads CAWSPRLGSGLPDSPDTQYF. CDR3 coding DNA: TGTGCCTGGAGTCCCCGACTGGGTAGCGGGTTGCCCGATTCCCCAGATACGCAGTATTTT.

On this clonotype itself: One end of the junction varies from germline; a read error may be responsible. This sequence joins TRBV28 and TRBJ2-5, with D possibly matching TRBD2 (7 bases). The CDR3 length is 16 residues. Germline V gene sequence: CDR1 MDHEN, CDR2 SYDVKM. This chain's CDR3 is CTSTPLGRGGEETQYF. CDR3 nucleotides: TGTACCAGCACTCCCTTAGGGAGGGGGGGCGAAGAGACCCAGTACTTC.

In this sample, this clonotype turned up many times. The chain combines TRBV6-5 with TRBJ2-1, with D perhaps matching TRBD2 (5 bases). The CDR3 covers 15 residues. Trimming left V 5 bases short and J 5 bases short, with 16 bases between. In germline, CDR1 is MNHEY, CDR2 SVGAGI. The CDR3 loop is CASSPLDPPDNEQFF. For the CDR3, the DNA is TGTGCCAGCAGTCCACTAGATCCCCCGGACAATGAGCAGTTCTTC.